The 10 T cell receptor beta chains reported below all come from one sample, sequenced in a study of blood T cell repertoires in COVID-19. Clones were sequenced by immunoSEQ multiplex PCR, and TCRdb holds only the in-frame ones, with some missing. The sample lists fewer than 80,000 clones, around 70% seen once, with approximately 24% in the top ten. Sequencing was done on a sample of peripheral blood. The receptors stem from a man aged 55-75 years with acute or convalescent COVID-19.

The chain carries TRBV24-1 and TRBJ2-7; 8 nucleotides match TRBD1. CDR1 and CDR2 from the germline V gene are KGHDR and SFDVKD. The V gene end was trimmed by 3 bases and the J gene end by 2 bases; junction bases not matched to a gene: 5. The CDR3 spans 15 residues. CDR3 DNA: TGTGCCACCAGTGATCGGACAGGGCGGGCCTACGAGCAGTACTTC. Amino acid sequence: CATSDRTGRAYEQYF.

The gene calls are TRBV6-4 and TRBJ2-1, with D possibly matching TRBD1 (6 bases). V lost 6 bases, J lost 0 bases, and 12 bases lay in between. The CDR3 covers 15 residues. CDR1 MRHNA and CDR2 SNTAGT come from the germline V gene. The CDR3 nucleotides read TGTGCCAGCAGCGTGACAGGTAGCTCCTACAATGAGCAGTTCTTC. This sequence encodes CASSVTGSSYNEQFF.

This clone has more than one count but fewer than ten. The rearrangement links TRBV27 to TRBJ1-5; 8 bases line up with TRBD1. Trimming at V came to 4 bases and at J to 5 bases, leaving 4 bases not matched to a gene. Per germline, CDR1 MNHEY and CDR2 SMNVEV (reference sequence). The CDR3 contains 14 residues. CDR3 DNA sequence: TGTGCCAGCAGTTCGGGACAGGACGATCAGCCCCAGCATTTT. Its translation is CASSSGQDDQPQHF.

In its sample, this clone was seen a few times. The rearrangement uses TRBV6-5 and TRBJ1-1, with 7 nucleotides matching TRBD1. V lost 4 bases, J lost 1 base, and 9 bases stayed unmatched. CDR1 MNHEY and CDR2 SVGAGI come from the germline V gene. This CDR3 is 16 amino acids long. The CDR3 reads CASSSRTGTENTEAFF. The CDR3 nucleotides read TGTGCCAGCAGTTCAAGAACCGGGACAGAGAACACTGAAGCTTTCTTT.

The V gene is TRBV7-9, the J gene TRBJ2-4, with D maybe TRBD2 (6 bases). Trimming pared 3 bases from V and 1 base from J, leaving 13 bases between. CDR1 SEHNR and CDR2 FQNEAQ come from the germline V gene (reference sequence). This CDR3 contains 16 residues. The CDR3 loop is CASSLRDARAKNIQYF. The CDR3 DNA reads as TGTGCCAGCAGCTTGCGGGACGCTAGGGCCAAAAACATTCAGTACTTC.

The gene calls are TRBV4-2 and TRBJ1-1, with D hard to call. The CDR3 has 16 amino acids. V lost 0 bases and J lost 3, with 14 bases in between. Per germline, CDR1 LGHNA and CDR2 YNFKEQ. Here the CDR3 DNA reads TGTGCCAGCAGCCAAGATAGGACGAGGGCCGACACTGAAGCTTTCTTT. Protein sequence: CASSQDRTRADTEAFF.

This rearrangement joins TRBV5-1 to TRBJ2-3; 14 positions agree with TRBD2. The CDR3 is made up of 18 amino acids. Germline V CDR1 and CDR2: SGHRS, YFSETQ. V lost 1 base to trimming and J lost 4 bases; unmatched junction nucleotides: 8. The chain's CDR3 is CASSLRGLAGESADTQYF. In nucleotides, the CDR3 is TGCGCCAGCAGCTTGCGGGGACTAGCGGGAGAGTCGGCAGATACGCAGTATTTT.

The chain links TRBV18 to TRBJ2-1; TRBD2 agrees at 8 bases. Germline trimming cut 6 bases from V and 6 bases from J; bases unmatched to any gene: 13. Germline-derived CDR1 and CDR2 are KGHSH and LQKENI. This CDR3 contains 16 residues. CDR3 coding DNA: TGTGCCAGCTCCCCGACAGCGGGAGTGGGGACCAATGAGCAGTTCTTC. Amino acid sequence: CASSPTAGVGTNEQFF.

CDR3 DNA sequence: TGTGCCAGCAGCTTTACAGGGGAAGAATATGGCTACACCTTC. This encodes CASSFTGEEYGYTF. V gene TRBV6-5 combines with J gene TRBJ1-2; 7 bases align to TRBD1. The length of the CDR3 is 14 residues. CDR1 and CDR2 from the germline V gene are MNHEY and SVGAGI. Losses at the gene ends were 6 bases for V and 5 bases for J; bases not matched to a gene: 9.

The J gene is TRBJ1-2, the V gene TRBV6-5; 9 bases match TRBD1. Per germline, CDR1 MNHEY and CDR2 SVGAGI. The CDR3 sequence is 13 residues long. With 5 bases clipped from V and 4 bases from J, the junction kept 2 bases outside the gene matches. The CDR3 loop is CASSTGGAYGYTF. The CDR3 DNA reads TGTGCCAGCAGTACAGGGGGCGCCTATGGCTACACCTTC.